The present T cell receptor (beta chain) was sequenced within a study of T cells in Graves' hyperthyroidism and ophthalmopathy. Study-level points and caveats: Ophthalmopathy and stable hyperthyroidism were told apart by a 13 V-J model.

There are a few counts of this clonotype. What it recognizes is unknown. Amplified TCR beta CDR3 regions derived from RNA transcripts. Using the HTBI primer set, a first-round RT-PCR was run on the TCR CDR3. Via MiXCR, TCRdb re-called the multiplex PCR reads, giving one row per CDR3 protein. The sample shows some 700,000 distinct CDR3 sequences, about 18% of them seen only once. Across 18 months, stable Graves' hyperthyroidism was marked by no progression to ophthalmopathy. Diagnostic decisions used clinical symptoms, serum thyroxine and TRAb, thyroid ultrasound and orbital computed tomography. PBMCs were derived from about 9.1 ml fresh peripheral blood. The ends were cut back, 1 base at V and 1 base at J, with 11 bases in the middle. The germline CDR1 and CDR2 sequences are SGHTA and FQGNSA. The CDR3 spans 16 residues.

This sequence was found in a man aged 50 to 60 with Graves' hyperthyroidism. What was sequenced was blood. This chain links TRBV7-2 with TRBJ2-1; possibly TRBD2 for D (6 bases). The CDR3 DNA sequence: TGTGCCAGCAGCTTAGGACGGGAGCCTTCCTACAATGAGCAGTTCTTC. Amino acids: CASSLGREPSYNEQFF.